This TCR beta chain was retrieved from a study of somatic mutations in cytotoxic T cells in rheumatoid arthritis. In regard to this clone: Other DNA variants within this sample encode the same CDR3.

The germline V gene has CDR1 LNHDA and CDR2 SQIVND (reference sequence). Trimming shortened V by 1 base and J by 1 base, and 11 bases separated the two germline ends. The length of the CDR3 is 16 residues. Clones were sequenced by immunoSEQ multiplex PCR, and TCRdb holds only the in-frame ones, with some missing. The repertoire consists of about 25,000 clones, with around 74% occurring once and the leading ten covering approximately 10%. The sequenced sample was CD8+ T cells sorted from blood. The TCR sequence derives from a woman aged 18-29 years in good health. The chain combines TRBV19 with TRBJ2-1, with D tentatively TRBD2 (7 bases). Written as DNA, the CDR3 is TGTGCCAGTAGTATAGGCGGGGGCGGGTCCTACAATGAGCAGTTCTTC. It is translated as CASSIGGGGSYNEQFF.